The 26 T cell receptor beta chains listed next were all sequenced from one sample in a study of blood T cell repertoires in COVID-19. Clones were read by immunoSEQ multiplex PCR, and TCRdb kept only the in-frame ones, dropping some. The repertoire holds 110,000 or so clones, more than 70% seen once, with 8% to 9% in the top ten. Specimen: peripheral blood. The receptors shown here come from an older woman who had recovered from COVID-19.

J is TRBJ1-2 and V is TRBV6-2 or TRBV6-3; D may be TRBD1 (5 bases). The CDR3 spans 11 residues. Trimming shortened V by 1 base and J by 8 bases, and 5 bases separated the two germline ends. Germline V gives CDR1 MNHEY, CDR2 SVGEGT. CDR3 bases: TGTGCCAGCAGTTACTGGGGCGGCTACACCTTC. Its translation is CASSYWGGYTF.

The chain has TRBV5-1 and TRBJ2-3; D is undetermined. Germline V CDR1 and CDR2: SGHRS, YFSETQ. Trimming pared 0 bases from V and 2 bases from J, leaving 10 bases between. The CDR3 is made up of 15 amino acids. As DNA, the CDR3 is TGCGCCAGCAGCTTGGCCGAGATGATCACAGATACGCAGTATTTT. This encodes CASSLAEMITDTQYF.

This sequence joins TRBV28 and TRBJ2-1; TRBD2 aligns across 11 bases. Trimming at V came to 3 bases and at J to 4 bases, leaving 2 bases not matched to a gene. The CDR3 covers 15 residues. Looked up from germline, CDR1 is MDHEN and CDR2 is SYDVKM. The CDR3 sequence: CASSFRLAGYNEQFF. The DNA of the CDR3 is TGTGCCAGCAGTTTCAGACTAGCGGGGTACAATGAGCAGTTCTTC. Full variable domain (remainder filled in from reference TRBV28 and TRBJ2-1): DVKVTQSSRYLVKRTGEKVFLECVQDMDHENMFWYRQDPGLGLRLIYFSYDVKMKEKGDIPEGYSVSREKKERFSLILESASTNQTSMYLCASSFRLAGYNEQFFGPGTRLTVL.

This chain links TRBV19 with TRBJ2-7; possible D gene TRBD2, 5 bases. The V gene lost 5 bases and the J gene lost 2 bases, with 19 bases spanning the gap. The CDR3 covers 16 residues. Germline CDR1 and CDR2: LNHDA and SQIVND (reference sequence). The CDR3 protein is CASSAFRRGSAYEQYF. Here the CDR3 DNA reads TGTGCCAGTAGTGCATTCCGAAGAGGGAGCGCCTACGAGCAGTACTTC.

V gene TRBV9 combines with J gene TRBJ2-2, with TRBD2 as a possible D gene (5 bases). The length of the CDR3 is 16 residues. The V gene's germline CDR1 is SGDLS and CDR2 YYNGEE. Trimming left V 0 bases short and J 0 bases short, with 9 bases between. The CDR3 bases are TGTGCCAGCAGCGTAGATAAGCGGTCGAACACCGGGGAGCTGTTTTTT. Protein product: CASSVDKRSNTGELFF.

This clone came up a few times. The rearrangement uses TRBV20-1 and TRBJ1-1; 8 nucleotides agree with TRBD1. The V segment lost 3 bases and the J segment 5 bases; nucleotides outside the gene matches: 17. The CDR3 contains 17 residues. Looked up from germline, CDR1 is DFQATT and CDR2 is SNEGSKA (reference sequence). CDR3 nucleotide sequence: TGCAGTGCTAGTCCCAGACAGGGGTCCCCTTGGTCGACTGAAGCTTTCTTT. Translating it yields CSASPRQGSPWSTEAFF.

The rearrangement joins TRBV6-4 to TRBJ2-2; D unclear. The CDR3 has 14 amino acids. Trimming cost V 6 bases and J 6 bases, with 14 bases left between them. In germline, CDR1 is MRHNA, CDR2 SNTAGT. Here the CDR3 DNA reads TGTGCCAGCAGCAAAGAGGTTTTGGCCGGGGAGCTGTTTTTT. Its translation: CASSKEVLAGELFF.

The chain recombines TRBV7-2 with TRBJ2-1; possibly TRBD2 for D (5 bases). CDR1 and CDR2 (germline): SGHTA, FQGNSA. Trimming left V 5 bases short and J 9 bases short, with 20 bases between. This CDR3 has 15 residues. CDR3 DNA: TGTGCCAGCAGCGCACGCGGGCCCGAAAACGGTGAGCAGTTCTTC. Translating it yields CASSARGPENGEQFF.

The rearrangement links TRBV7-2 to TRBJ2-3; 9 bases are a match to TRBD2. Germline CDR1 SGHTA, CDR2 FQGNSA. After removal of 2 bases from V and 4 bases from J, the junction contained 4 bases not matched to a gene. This CDR3 has 15 amino acids. In DNA, the CDR3 is TGTGCCAGCAGCTTAACTAGCGGGCCTGCAGATACGCAGTATTTT. It specifies CASSLTSGPADTQYF.

V and J are TRBV7-9 and TRBJ2-3; 10 nucleotides align to TRBD2. Germline CDR1 is SEHNR and CDR2 is FQNEAQ (reference sequence). This CDR3 comprises 17 residues. J gave up 6 bases and V 1 base, and 10 bases lay outside the gene matches. The CDR3 nucleotides read TGTGCCAGCAGCTTAGGAAGTCTAGCGGGGGCCCGGGATACGCAGTATTTT. It yields the protein CASSLGSLAGARDTQYF.

This rearrangement joins TRBV6-6 to TRBJ2-1; D perhaps matches TRBD2 (6 bases). The CDR3 is made up of 16 amino acids. Trimming cost V 2 bases and J 1 base, with 12 bases left between them. From germline, CDR1 is MNHNY and CDR2 SVGAGI (reference sequence). CDR3 coding DNA: TGTGCCAGCAGTTACCTACACGGGGGTTCCTACAATGAGCAGTTCTTC. This gives the protein CASSYLHGGSYNEQFF.

The gene calls are TRBV27 and TRBJ1-2; 7 bases map to TRBD1. The CDR3 length is 16 residues. V was clipped by 8 bases and J by 6 bases; unmatched bases: 18. Germline V gene data show CDR1 as MNHEY and CDR2 as SMNVEV (reference sequence). The CDR3 reads CASSRRGQGGINGYTF. The CDR3 DNA follows: TGTGCCAGCTCCAGACGTGGTCAGGGGGGTATCAATGGCTACACCTTC.

The chain combines TRBV2 with TRBJ1-4, with 10 bases matching TRBD1. The germline gives CDR1 SNHLY, CDR2 FYNNEI. The CDR3 is 14 amino acids. V lost 6 bases, J lost 16 bases, and 14 bases stayed unmatched. For the CDR3, the DNA is TGTGCCAGCAGAGCCGGGACAGGGGTGGGGGCATGGTTTTTT. It encodes CASRAGTGVGAWFF.

This clone came up a few times. This chain joins TRBV27 and TRBJ2-7, with D possibly TRBD2 on 6 matching bases. V was cut by 1 base and J by 8 bases, with 18 bases left in between. Germline CDR1 is MNHEY and CDR2 is SMNVEV (reference sequence). The CDR3 sequence is 15 residues long. In DNA, the CDR3 is TGTGCCAGCAGTTTATTCGGGAGTGACAGAAAAAAGCAGTACTTC. Amino acids: CASSLFGSDRKKQYF.

The count of this clone is one. The chain recombines TRBV7-9 with TRBJ1-6, with D possibly being TRBD1 (5 bases). The CDR3 totals 16 residues. Between the trimmed V and J ends, which lost 1 base and 7 bases, there was a span of 14 bases. Germline CDR1 and CDR2: SEHNR and FQNEAQ (reference sequence). CDR3: CASSLVTGPWNSPLHF. DNA for the CDR3: TGTGCCAGCAGCTTAGTCACAGGCCCCTGGAATTCACCCCTCCACTTT.

The rearrangement uses TRBV6-5 and TRBJ1-2, with a weak D call TRBD1 (6 bases). The CDR3 extends over 13 amino acids. CDR1 MNHEY and CDR2 SVGAGI come from the germline V gene. V was pared by 6 bases and J by 1 base, with 9 bases between. The CDR3 sequence is CASRKDSNYGYTF. The DNA of the CDR3 is TGTGCCAGCAGGAAGGACAGTAACTATGGCTACACCTTC.

The chain uses TRBV18 and TRBJ2-1; 9 bases fit TRBD1. Per germline, CDR1 KGHSH and CDR2 LQKENI. The trim removed 3 bases at V and 6 bases at J, leaving 3 bases unmatched. CDR3 length: 14 residues. The CDR3 loop is CASSPGQGGNEQFF. The CDR3 nucleotides read TGTGCCAGCTCACCGGGACAGGGCGGCAATGAGCAGTTCTTC.

The chain employs TRBV19 and TRBJ1-5; TRBD1 aligns across 8 bases. CDR3 length equals 14 residues. Losses at the gene ends were 10 bases for V and 5 bases for J; bases not matched to a gene: 10. From germline, CDR1 is LNHDA and CDR2 SQIVND (reference sequence). The CDR3 DNA follows: TGTGCCACCACGGGGGACAGGACTTATCAGCCCCAGCATTTT. Amino acids: CATTGDRTYQPQHF. Full variable domain (rest looked up from reference TRBV19 and TRBJ1-5): DGGITQSPKYLFRKEGQNVTLSCEQNLNHDAMYWYRQDPGQGLRLIYYSQIVNDFQKGDIAEGYSVSREKKESFPLTVTSAQKNPTAFYLCATTGDRTYQPQHFGDGTRLSIL.

This clone came up a few times. This chain joins TRBV7-2 and TRBJ1-2, with D uncertain. CDR1 is SGHTA and CDR2 is FQGNSA in the germline V gene. CDR3 length: 14 amino acids. Trimming took off 5 bases at V and 4 bases at J, with 14 bases between the two ends. The CDR3 region has the DNA TGTGCCAGCAGCCCTAATTCGGGAGCCTATGGCTACACCTTC. It translates to CASSPNSGAYGYTF.

This clone turned up a few times. The rearrangement links TRBV27 to TRBJ2-5, with a tentative D call TRBD2 (5 bases). V was shortened by 0 bases and J by 4 bases, with 9 bases between the two germline ends. Germline lookup yields CDR1 MNHEY and CDR2 SMNVEV (reference sequence). The CDR3 totals 14 residues. This CDR3 reads CASSLSSSLETQYF. In DNA, the CDR3 is TGTGCCAGCAGTTTATCGTCTAGCCTAGAGACCCAGTACTTC.

This chain links TRBV27 with TRBJ2-7; TRBD1 might be the D (5 bases). The CDR3 runs 18 residues. CDR1 and CDR2 (germline): MNHEY, SMNVEV (reference sequence). V lost 3 bases to trimming and J lost 3 bases, with 24 bases between them. The CDR3 loop reads CASSFGPPRSTAFYEQYF. The CDR3 DNA reads TGTGCCAGCAGTTTTGGTCCTCCTCGGTCGACAGCATTCTACGAGCAGTACTTC.

This rearrangement joins TRBV7-2 to TRBJ2-7; perhaps TRBD2 as D (6 bases). The CDR3 sequence is 13 residues long. V gave up 3 bases and J gave up 5 bases, with 11 bases separating them. CDR1 and CDR2 (germline): SGHTA, FQGNSA. The CDR3 nucleotides read TGTGCCAGCAGCTTGGGGGGTCAGGACGAGCAGTACTTC. This codes for CASSLGGQDEQYF.

V and J are TRBV7-9 and TRBJ2-2, with a weak D call TRBD2 (6 bases). CDR3 length equals 14 residues. Germline V CDR1 and CDR2: SEHNR, FQNEAQ (reference sequence). V lost 4 bases and J lost 2, with 8 bases in between. CDR3 DNA sequence: TGTGCCAGCAGCTGGGACTCAAACACCGGGGAGCTGTTTTTT. This encodes CASSWDSNTGELFF. The variable domain in full, completed from reference TRBV7-9 and TRBJ2-2, reads DTGVSQNPRHKITKRGQNVTFRCDPISEHNRLYWYRQTLGQGPEFLTYFQNEAQLEKSRLLSDRFSAERPKGSFSTLEIQRTEQGDSAMYLCASSWDSNTGELFFGEGSRLTVL.

The chain carries TRBV13 and TRBJ1-3; D gene ambiguous. Germline loops: CDR1 PRHDT, CDR2 FYEKMQ (reference sequence). With 5 bases removed from V and 1 base from J, the gap between germline ends came to 24 bases. The CDR3 totals 19 residues. The CDR3, as DNA: TGTGCCAGCAGCCGACCTGATAGCCTCGGCCGATTATCTGGAAACACCATATATTTT. Translation gives CASSRPDSLGRLSGNTIYF. The variable domain in full, with the rest retrieved from reference TRBV13 and TRBJ1-3, is AAGVIQSPRHLIKEKRETATLKCYPIPRHDTVYWYQQGPGQDPQFLISFYEKMQSDKGSIPDRFSAQQFSDYHSELNMSSLELGDSALYFCASSRPDSLGRLSGNTIYFGEGSWLTVV.

V usage is TRBV7-3 and J usage is TRBJ2-5; the match to TRBD1 covers 7 bases. V shed 3 bases and J 4 bases; nucleotides not matched to a gene: 5. The germline CDR1 and CDR2 sequences are SGHTA and FQGTGA. There are 14 residues in the CDR3. The CDR3 bases are TGTGCCAGCAGCTTGACAGGGTCCGGAGAGACCCAGTACTTC. Translating it yields CASSLTGSGETQYF.

V and J are TRBV9 and TRBJ2-2, with 7 nucleotides matching TRBD2. The CDR3 loop spans 15 amino acids. Trimming took 2 bases from V and 6 from J; bases not matched to a gene: 7. Germline V gene data show CDR1 as SGDLS and CDR2 as YYNGEE. The CDR3 nucleotides are TGTGCCAGCAGCGTTCTAGCGGAGACCGCCGGGGAGCTGTTTTTT. Translating gives CASSVLAETAGELFF. Using reference TRBV9 and TRBJ2-2 for the parts outside the CDR3, the full variable domain is DSGVTQTPKHLITATGQRVTLRCSPRSGDLSVYWYQQSLDQGLQFLIQYYNGEERAKGNILERFSAQQFPDLHSELNLSSLELGDSALYFCASSVLAETAGELFFGEGSRLTVL.